This TCR beta chain was observed in a study of spatial heterogeneity in lung cancer. At least ten counts were recorded for this clonotype. The V gene's germline CDR1 is SGHTA and CDR2 FQGTGA. The CDR3 is 15 amino acids. The ends were cut back, 0 bases at V and 1 base at J, with 9 bases in the middle. Time point given: sample taken at primary tumor resection. Whole RNA came from tumor, nontumor lung or frozen PBMC and was sequenced without being sorted. TCRdb redid the calling of the 5' RACE reads with MiXCR, one entry per CDR3 protein. Of some 40,000 distinct CDR3 sequences in the sample, roughly 5% were seen once.

This chain connects TRBV7-3 to TRBJ1-1; D might be TRBD1 (5 bases). This receptor was obtained from a female donor with early-stage non-small cell lung cancer. The sequencing used PBMCs, collected at surgery. This CDR3 is CASSLTGGPNTEAFF. In DNA, the CDR3 is TGTGCCAGCAGCTTAACGGGGGGACCGAACACTGAAGCTTTCTTT.